One T cell receptor beta chain is described in this entry. It was with 60 Vbeta and 13 Jbeta primers that the PCR ran. Profiled with immunoSEQ multiplex PCR; TCRdb holds only in-frame clones, not every one. The data show some 81,000 clones, 55% to 85% seen once. These data belong to a study of cytomegalovirus exposure and HLA in healthy donors. The specimen sequenced was PBMCs. This sequence originates from a middle-aged woman in good health and CMV-seropositive.

DNA for the CDR3: TGTGCCAGCAGGGGGGCCGGGCAGACGGGAAACACCATATATTTT. It codes for CASRGAGQTGNTIYF. The chain couples TRBV5-6 to TRBJ1-3, with D maybe TRBD1 (6 bases). The V gene's germline CDR1 is SGHDT and CDR2 YYEEEE. Trimming removed 5 bases from V and 4 bases from J, with 16 bases in between. The length of the CDR3 is 15 residues.